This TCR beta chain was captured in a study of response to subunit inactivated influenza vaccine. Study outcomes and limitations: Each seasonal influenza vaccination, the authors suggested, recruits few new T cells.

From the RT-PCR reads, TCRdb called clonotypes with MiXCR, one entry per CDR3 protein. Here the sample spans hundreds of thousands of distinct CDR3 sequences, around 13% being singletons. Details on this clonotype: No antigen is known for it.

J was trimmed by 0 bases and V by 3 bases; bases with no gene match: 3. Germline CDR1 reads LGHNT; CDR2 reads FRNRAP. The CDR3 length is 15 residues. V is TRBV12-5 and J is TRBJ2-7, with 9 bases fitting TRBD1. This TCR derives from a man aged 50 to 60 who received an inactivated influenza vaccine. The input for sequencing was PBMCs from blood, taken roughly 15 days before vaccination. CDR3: CASGFPGQGSYEQYF. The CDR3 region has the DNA TGTGCTAGTGGTTTCCCGGGACAGGGCTCCTACGAGCAGTACTTC. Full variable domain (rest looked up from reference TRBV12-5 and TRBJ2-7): DARVTQTPRHKVTEMGQEVTMRCQPILGHNTVFWYRQTMMQGLELLAYFRNRAPLDDSGMPKDRFSAEMPDATLATLKIQPSEPRDSAVYFCASGFPGQGSYEQYFGPGTRLTVT.